This TCR beta chain was retrieved from a study of T cells after yellow fever vaccination. It was through 5'RACE template switching that TCR cDNA was made, with a universal primer site and UMIs added. Each CDR3 protein gets one entry after TCRdb re-called the 5' RACE reads with MiXCR. This sample has roughly 310,000 distinct CDR3 sequences, with 8.7% found just once. The V gene lost 3 bases and the J gene lost 0 bases, with 9 bases spanning the gap. Germline V lookup: CDR1 SGHKS, CDR2 YYEKEE (reference sequence). The CDR3 is 14 residues long. Study outcomes and limitations: Sorted repertoires could include abundant contaminating clonotypes from bulk cells.

This clonotype has a handful of counts. Its antigen is as yet unknown. Material: PBMCs, obtained on the day of the first yellow fever vaccination. The rearrangement joins TRBV5-5 to TRBJ2-5; weak D call: TRBD2 (6 bases). This clonotype originated in a man younger than 35 who received the YFV17D yellow fever vaccine. DNA of the CDR3: TGTGCCAGCAGCTACCGACTAGACCAAGAGACCCAGTACTTC. It codes for CASSYRLDQETQYF.